Each of the 12 T cell receptor beta chains below was sequenced from the same sample in a study of human T cells and chemical hapten exposure. One entry per CDR3 protein results from TCRdb running MiXCR on the RACE reads. The sample has about 30,000 distinct CDR3 sequences, 5.5% seen once; the top ten hold roughly 12%. Specified time point: healthy volunteer bleed at 6 weeks. Whole blood, unfractionated, served as the material for total RNA extraction. Sequenced input: whole blood. Receptors originate from a human donor in good health. Some clones in this sample may be carry-over from other donors' samples.

This clonotype appeared a few times. J is TRBJ2-7 and V is TRBV11-1; 11 bases are a match to TRBD1. The CDR3 covers 15 residues. Germline CDR1 and CDR2: SGHAT and FQDESV (reference sequence). V dropped 0 bases and J dropped 2; count of bases not matched to a gene: 0. This chain's CDR3 is CASSLAGQGAYEQYF. The CDR3 DNA follows: TGTGCCAGCAGCTTAGCGGGACAGGGGGCCTACGAGCAGTACTTC.

Concerning this clonotype itself: Since a much larger clone is just one base distant, this may be a read error. The gene calls are TRBV29-1 and TRBJ2-3; the D call may be TRBD1 or TRBD2 (6 bases each). This CDR3 has 13 amino acids. Germline loops: CDR1 SQVTM, CDR2 ANQGSEA. V dropped 8 bases and J dropped 6 bases, with 18 bases sitting between them. CDR3: CSFRWGASDTQYF. The CDR3 bases are TGCAGCTTCAGGTGGGGGGCTTCCGATACGCAGTATTTT.

The sample holds many counts of this clonotype. This sequence joins TRBV29-1 and TRBJ2-3, with a possible D match to TRBD2 (5 bases). V lost 1 base to trimming and J lost 6 bases, with 14 bases between them. The CDR3 spans 14 residues. In germline, CDR1 is SQVTM, CDR2 ANQGSEA. The CDR3 DNA is TGCAGCGTTGAAGTGGGTAGGTCGGGGGATACGCAGTATTTT. Translating it yields CSVEVGRSGDTQYF.

The rearrangement uses TRBV20-1 and TRBJ1-1, with D unclear. Germline V lookup: CDR1 DFQATT, CDR2 SNEGSKA (reference sequence). V was shortened by 6 bases and J by 0 bases, with 8 bases between the two germline ends. This CDR3 has 12 amino acids. CDR3 region: CSAGGMNTEAFF. DNA of the CDR3: TGCAGTGCGGGCGGAATGAACACTGAAGCTTTCTTT.

This clonotype was recorded at least ten times. The chain carries TRBV5-1 and TRBJ2-7, with D hard to call. Germline V gives CDR1 SGHRS, CDR2 YFSETQ. V shed 1 base and J shed 2 bases, with 1 base lying between them. The CDR3 has 11 residues. Here the CDR3 reads CASSLPYEQYF. DNA for the CDR3: TGCGCCAGCAGCTTGCCCTACGAGCAGTACTTC. Looking up the rest from reference TRBV5-1 and TRBJ2-7 gives the full variable domain: KAGVTQTPRYLIKTRGQQVTLSCSPISGHRSVSWYQQTPGQGLQFLFEYFSETQRNKGNFPGRFSGRQFSNSRSEMNVSTLELGDSALYLCASSLPYEQYFGPGTRLTVT.

The sample holds many counts of this clonotype. V usage is TRBV5-6 and J usage is TRBJ2-4; D assignment may be TRBD1 or TRBD2 (5 bases each). Trimming cost V 4 bases and J 0 bases, with 11 bases left between them. Germline-derived CDR1 and CDR2 are SGHDT and YYEEEE. The CDR3 has 15 residues. The CDR3 loop is CASSLRDLAKNIQYF. CDR3 DNA sequence: TGTGCCAGCAGCCTCCGGGACCTAGCCAAAAACATTCAGTACTTC.

Worth noting for this clonotype: A much larger clone differs by one base, so this may be a read error. The rearrangement uses TRBV2 and TRBJ1-6; TRBD1 agrees at 8 bases. Unmatched junction bases numbered 10, after V lost 7 bases and J lost 5 bases. Looked up from germline, CDR1 is SNHLY and CDR2 is FYNNEI. The CDR3 totals 16 residues. The CDR3 protein is CASTTRRQGHNSPLHF. CDR3 coding DNA: TGTGCCAGCACCACGCGGAGACAGGGGCATAATTCACCCCTCCACTTT.

Note on this clonotype: The junction differs from germline at one of its ends, possibly a read error. The chain uses TRBV6-1 and TRBJ1-5; 9 bases are shared with TRBD1. The CDR3 runs to 15 residues. From germline, CDR1 is MNHNS and CDR2 SASEGT. For the CDR3, the DNA is TGTTCCAGTAGCGAGGTGGGACAGGGTAATCAGCCCCAGCATTTT. Translation gives CSSSEVGQGNQPQHF.

Many counts were recorded for this clonotype. The genes are TRBV29-1 and TRBJ1-1; no reliable D call. The V gene lost 5 bases and the J gene lost 1 base, with 5 bases spanning the gap. Germline V lookup: CDR1 SQVTM, CDR2 ANQGSEA. This CDR3 is 11 amino acids long. The CDR3 DNA is TGCAGCGTTACGGGGAACACTGAAGCTTTCTTT. It encodes CSVTGNTEAFF.

The table lists this clonotype with many counts. The chain couples TRBV7-2 to TRBJ2-7, with 9 bases fitting TRBD2. This CDR3 has 15 residues. Trimming at V came to 2 bases and at J to 0 bases, leaving 2 bases not matched to a gene. In germline, CDR1 is SGHTA, CDR2 FQGNSA. The CDR3 is CASSLNSGSSYEQYF. The DNA of the CDR3 is TGTGCCAGCAGCTTAAATAGCGGGAGCTCCTACGAGCAGTACTTC.

Worth noting for this clonotype: A much larger clone is a single base away; this may be a read error. J is TRBJ2-3 and V is TRBV28; the match to TRBD1 covers 7 bases. The CDR3 totals 17 residues. CDR1 and CDR2 (germline): MDHEN, SYDVKM. V trimming: 3 bases; J trimming: 6 bases; junction bases outside the gene matches: 15. CDR3 amino acids: CASSFDPRGGLQDTQYF. The CDR3 DNA reads TGTGCCAGCAGTTTTGACCCGAGAGGGGGCTTACAGGATACGCAGTATTTT.

This clonotype was observed a handful of times. The chain recombines TRBV12-3 or TRBV12-4 with TRBJ1-1, with 8 nucleotides matching TRBD1. The CDR3 runs 13 residues. The junction had 1 base not matched to a gene; V was cut back by 3 bases and J by 4 bases. Here the CDR3 reads CASSFTGGTEAFF. DNA of the CDR3: TGTGCCAGCAGTTTTACAGGGGGCACTGAAGCTTTCTTT.